Following are 25 T cell receptor beta chains from one sample sequenced in a study of immune cell composition in non-small cell lung cancer. The protocol was immunoSEQ multiplex PCR, while the TCRdb copy is restricted to in-frame clones and leaves out a portion. The sample records 1,800 or so clones, 80% being singletons. The source material was lung tumor tissue. The receptors come from a human donor with non-small cell lung cancer.

The genes are TRBV29-1 and TRBJ2-2; D perhaps matches TRBD1 (7 bases). The length of the CDR3 is 17 residues. Germline V gene lookup returns CDR1 SQVTM and CDR2 ANQGSEA. Trimming pared 7 bases from V and 5 bases from J, leaving 26 bases between. CDR3 loop: CSGGIISGGSGTGELFF. DNA of the CDR3: TGCAGCGGCGGAATCATTTCAGGGGGGAGTGGGACCGGGGAGCTGTTTTTT.

The count of this clone is one. The rearrangement joins TRBV29-1 to TRBJ2-1; D gene uncertain. CDR1 is SQVTM and CDR2 is ANQGSEA in the germline V gene. V gave up 3 bases and J gave up 6 bases, with 15 bases separating them. The CDR3 loop spans 14 amino acids. This CDR3 reads CSVEPDSRGNEQFF. CDR3 DNA sequence: TGCAGCGTTGAGCCAGATTCTAGAGGCAATGAGCAGTTCTTC.

The chain links TRBV5-4 to TRBJ2-3; 9 bases fit TRBD1. The length of the CDR3 is 14 residues. The V and J ends lost 3 bases and 6 bases, in that order; junction bases with no gene match: 5. Germline V gene lookup returns CDR1 SGHNT and CDR2 YYREEE (reference sequence). The DNA of the CDR3 is TGTGCCAGCAGCTACACAGGGGGCAGGGATACGCAGTATTTT. Protein: CASSYTGGRDTQYF.

V and J are TRBV4-2 and TRBJ2-1, with D possibly TRBD2 on 6 matching bases. The V gene lost 0 bases and the J gene lost 2 bases, with 14 bases spanning the gap. The CDR3 consists of 17 residues. Germline CDR1 reads LGHNA; CDR2 reads YNFKEQ. In DNA, the CDR3 is TGTGCCAGCAGCCAAGAGGTACGGGAGAACCCCTACAATGAGCAGTTCTTC. Encoded protein: CASSQEVRENPYNEQFF.

The chain uses TRBV6-1 and TRBJ2-1; 11 nucleotides match TRBD2. V lost 2 bases, J lost 6 bases, and 6 bases stayed unmatched. Germline CDR1 is MNHNS and CDR2 is SASEGT. The CDR3 is 16 residues long. The CDR3 DNA is TGTGCCAGCAGTGAACGACTAGCGGGATTGATCAATGAGCAGTTCTTC. It translates to CASSERLAGLINEQFF.

The chain recombines TRBV19 with TRBJ2-2, with D possibly TRBD1 on 6 matching bases. V lost 2 bases and J lost 1, with 8 bases in between. The CDR3 consists of 15 residues. Germline V gene lookup returns CDR1 LNHDA and CDR2 SQIVND (reference sequence). This chain's CDR3 is CASSIRTVNTGELFF. CDR3 nucleotide sequence: TGTGCCAGTAGTATAAGGACAGTGAACACCGGGGAGCTGTTTTTT.

This clone has a single count. The sample holds other DNA sequences that translate to the same CDR3. The CDR3 is CASSIGTGPYEQYF. The DNA of the CDR3 is TGTGCCAGTAGTATAGGGACAGGCCCCTACGAGCAGTACTTC. The rearrangement links TRBV19 to TRBJ2-7; TRBD1 agrees at 7 bases. Trimming removed 1 base from V and 2 bases from J; junction bases left unmatched: 2. Germline V gene lookup returns CDR1 LNHDA and CDR2 SQIVND (reference sequence). This CDR3 has 14 residues.

CDR3 DNA sequence: TGTGCCAGCAGCGGATTCCCGGGACTAGCGGGCGTCCGGGGAAGTGAGCAGTTCTTC. It is translated as CASSGFPGLAGVRGSEQFF. V is TRBV9 and J is TRBJ2-1; TRBD2 matches 12 bases. After removal of 3 bases from V and 9 bases from J, the junction contained 19 bases not matched to a gene. Germline CDR1 SGDLS, CDR2 YYNGEE. The length of the CDR3 is 19 residues.

This chain uses TRBV6-6 with TRBJ2-7; no clear D. The CDR3 runs to 12 residues. Germline CDR1 is MNHNY and CDR2 is SVGAGI (reference sequence). V was shortened by 4 bases and J by 7 bases, with 11 bases between the two germline ends. CDR3: CASSFGSEEQYF. CDR3 nucleotides: TGTGCCAGCAGTTTCGGAAGCGAAGAGCAGTACTTC.

This sequence joins TRBV28 and TRBJ1-3; 7 bases fit TRBD1. Losses at the gene ends were 3 bases for V and 6 bases for J; bases not matched to a gene: 5. The CDR3 extends over 14 amino acids. The germline V gene encodes CDR1 MDHEN and CDR2 SYDVKM. The CDR3 reads CASSFQGGVNTIYF. CDR3 DNA sequence: TGTGCCAGCAGTTTCCAGGGGGGAGTAAACACCATATATTTT. Combining the CDR3 with reference TRBV28 and TRBJ1-3 gives the whole variable domain DVKVTQSSRYLVKRTGEKVFLECVQDMDHENMFWYRQDPGLGLRLIYFSYDVKMKEKGDIPEGYSVSREKKERFSLILESASTNQTSMYLCASSFQGGVNTIYFGEGSWLTVV.

V is TRBV29-1 and J is TRBJ1-1; maybe TRBD1 (6 bases). Germline CDR1 is SQVTM and CDR2 is ANQGSEA. This CDR3 is 15 amino acids long. The germline V and J ends were trimmed by 7 bases and 2 bases, with 20 bases remaining between them. The CDR3 spells CSAEGGGTSNTEAFF. In nucleotides, the CDR3 is TGCAGCGCTGAGGGGGGGGGCACAAGTAACACTGAAGCTTTCTTT. Full variable domain (missing parts from reference TRBV29-1 and TRBJ1-1): SAVISQKPSRDICQRGTSLTIQCQVDSQVTMMFWYRQQPGQSLTLIATANQGSEATYESGFVIDKFPISRPNLTFSTLTVSNMSPEDSSIYLCSAEGGGTSNTEAFFGQGTRLTVV.

This chain uses TRBV11-3 with TRBJ2-3; 11 nucleotides match TRBD1. V was clipped by 1 base and J by 4 bases; unmatched bases: 4. The CDR3 extends over 16 amino acids. CDR1 is SGHNT, CDR2 YENEEA, per germline. The CDR3 reads CASSLGTGGGSDTQYF. The CDR3 DNA follows: TGTGCCAGCAGCTTAGGGACAGGGGGCGGATCAGATACGCAGTATTTT. The variable domain in full, completed from reference TRBV11-3 and TRBJ2-3, reads EAGVVQSPRYKIIEKKQPVAFWCNPISGHNTLYWYLQNLGQGPELLIRYENEEAVDDSQLPKDRFSAERLKGVDSTLKIQPAELGDSAVYLCASSLGTGGGSDTQYFGPGTRLTVL.

The J gene is TRBJ2-1, the V gene TRBV5-3, with TRBD2 matching over 15 bases. TRBV5-3 is known as an ORF, though its function is uncertain. This CDR3 contains 19 residues. Losses at the gene ends were 2 bases for V and 7 bases for J; bases not matched to a gene: 13. CDR3 nucleotides: TGTGCCAGAAGCTTTGGGCGGACTAGCGGGAGGGCCGTGGGGAATGAGCAGTTCTTC. Amino acid sequence: CARSFGRTSGRAVGNEQFF.

The CDR3 loop is CASLESGTGRHEQYF. The CDR3 DNA reads TGTGCCAGCCTTGAATCCGGGACAGGGCGACACGAGCAGTACTTC. The V call is TRBV28, the J call TRBJ2-7; 9 nucleotides agree with TRBD1. Germline CDR1 is MDHEN and CDR2 is SYDVKM. The V gene end was trimmed by 8 bases and the J gene end by 5 bases; junction bases not matched to a gene: 13. The CDR3 sequence is 15 residues long.

The chain is built from TRBV28 and TRBJ2-7, with 8 bases matching TRBD1. J was trimmed by 7 bases and V by 11 bases; bases with no gene match: 7. The CDR3 consists of 11 residues. Per the germline V gene, CDR1 is MDHEN and CDR2 is SYDVKM. CDR3 residues: CASGTGREQYF. CDR3 in DNA: TGTGCCTCCGGGACAGGAAGAGAGCAGTACTTC.

The chain has TRBV28 and TRBJ1-2; 10 nucleotides align to TRBD1. The CDR3 extends over 14 amino acids. J was trimmed by 8 bases and V by 6 bases; bases with no gene match: 9. The germline gives CDR1 MDHEN, CDR2 SYDVKM. CDR3 coding DNA: TGTGCCAGCAGGCCAGGGGACAGGGGTCGAGGCTACACCTTC. It is translated as CASRPGDRGRGYTF.

This sequence joins TRBV7-2 and TRBJ2-3, with unresolved D. The CDR3 is made up of 15 amino acids. Germline CDR1 and CDR2: SGHTA and FQGNSA. Trimming took 1 base from V and 6 from J, leaving 14 bases between them. DNA of the CDR3: TGTGCCAGCAGCTTAGACCCACCCCCCAGGGATACGCAGTATTTT. This translates into CASSLDPPPRDTQYF. Drawing the rest from reference TRBV7-2 and TRBJ2-3, the complete variable domain is GAGVSQSPSNKVTEKGKDVELRCDPISGHTALYWYRQSLGQGLEFLIYFQGNSAPDKSGLPSDRFSAERTGGSVSTLTIQRTQQEDSAVYLCASSLDPPPRDTQYFGPGTRLTVL.

This chain connects TRBV4-2 to TRBJ2-7, with TRBD2 identical over 10 bases. This CDR3 is built from 15 residues. J gave up 4 bases and V 1 base, and 4 bases lay outside the gene matches. CDR1 is LGHNA, CDR2 YNFKEQ, per germline. The CDR3 sequence: CASSQGAGGPYEQYF. CDR3 coding DNA: TGTGCCAGCAGCCAAGGAGCGGGAGGGCCGTACGAGCAGTACTTC.

The chain recombines TRBV10-3 with TRBJ1-2, with TRBD1 identical over 9 bases. Germline CDR1 ENHRY, CDR2 SYGVKD. The CDR3 spans 15 residues. With V trimmed by 2 bases and J by 3 bases, 4 bases remained unmatched. The CDR3, as DNA: TGTGCCATCAGTGAGCCGGACAGGGGAGACTATGGCTACACCTTC. Translating gives CAISEPDRGDYGYTF.

The genes are TRBV21-1 and TRBJ2-5; no check of the table's D call, TRBD2, against the DNA was made. TRBV21-1 is a pseudogene. The CDR3 runs to 15 residues. CDR3 sequence: CAGYGEADQQETQYF. DNA of the CDR3: TGTGCCGGCTATGGGGAGGCAGATCAACAAGAGACCCAGTACTTC.

The rearrangement uses TRBV7-9 and TRBJ1-1, with D perhaps TRBD1 (5 bases). The V end lost 10 bases, the J end lost 3 bases, and 12 bases lay between the germline ends. CDR1 and CDR2 (germline): SEHNR, FQNEAQ (reference sequence). This CDR3 spans 12 amino acids. CDR3 sequence: CATGRGYTEAFF. The DNA for the CDR3 is TGTGCCACGGGACGGGGGTACACTGAAGCTTTCTTT.

This clone has a single count. The chain recombines TRBV5-1 with TRBJ1-2; D perhaps matches TRBD1 (5 bases). CDR3 length equals 12 residues. The V gene's germline CDR1 is SGHRS and CDR2 YFSETQ. V was clipped by 4 bases and J by 6 bases, with 10 bases between them. The DNA of the CDR3 is TGCGCCAGCAGCCCAACAGGCGATGGCTACACCTTC. As protein: CASSPTGDGYTF.

The rearrangement joins TRBV11-1 to TRBJ2-1; 7 positions match TRBD2. Germline V gene lookup returns CDR1 SGHAT and CDR2 FQDESV (reference sequence). V trimming: 5 bases; J trimming: 6 bases; junction bases outside the gene matches: 7. The CDR3 spans 14 residues. CDR3 nucleotides: TGTGCCAGCAGCCCAACTTGGGGGGGCAATGAGCAGTTCTTC. This sequence encodes CASSPTWGGNEQFF.

The CDR3 DNA sequence: TGTGCCAGTAGGACAGGGGATATCGGCTACACCTTC. Translated, it gives CASRTGDIGYTF. This chain connects TRBV19 to TRBJ1-2; 8 bases map to TRBD1. CDR1 and CDR2 (germline): LNHDA, SQIVND (reference sequence). V was pared by 6 bases and J by 8 bases, with 5 bases of the junction left unmatched. This CDR3 contains 12 residues.

V usage is TRBV7-2 and J usage is TRBJ2-7; the D gene is possibly TRBD2 (6 bases). V gave up 0 bases and J gave up 3 bases, with 12 bases separating them. This CDR3 has 15 amino acids. Looked up from germline, CDR1 is SGHTA and CDR2 is FQGNSA. The CDR3 region has the DNA TGTGCCAGCAGCTTAGCGGGGCAGGGACTCTACGAGCAGTACTTC. This gives the protein CASSLAGQGLYEQYF.